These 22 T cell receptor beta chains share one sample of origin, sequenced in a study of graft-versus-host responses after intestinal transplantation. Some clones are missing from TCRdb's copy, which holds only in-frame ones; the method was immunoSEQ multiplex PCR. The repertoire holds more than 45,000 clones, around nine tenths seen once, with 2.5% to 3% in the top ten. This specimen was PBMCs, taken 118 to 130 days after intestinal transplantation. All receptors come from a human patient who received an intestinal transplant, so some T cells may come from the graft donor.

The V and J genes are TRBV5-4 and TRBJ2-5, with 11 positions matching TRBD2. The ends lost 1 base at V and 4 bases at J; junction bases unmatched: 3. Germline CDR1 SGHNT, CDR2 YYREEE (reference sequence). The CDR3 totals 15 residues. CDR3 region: CASSLTSGGGETQYF. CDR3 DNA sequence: TGTGCCAGCAGCTTGACTAGCGGGGGAGGAGAGACCCAGTACTTC.

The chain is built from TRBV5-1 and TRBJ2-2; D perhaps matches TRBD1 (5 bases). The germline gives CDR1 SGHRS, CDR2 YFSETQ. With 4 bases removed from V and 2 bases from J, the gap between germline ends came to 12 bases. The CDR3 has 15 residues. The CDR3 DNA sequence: TGCGCCAGCAGCATACAGGATATCAACACCGGGGAGCTGTTTTTT. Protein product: CASSIQDINTGELFF.

The CDR3 loop reads CASSPPGLTGLGEQYF. Written as DNA, the CDR3 is TGTGCCAGCTCACCACCGGGGTTGACAGGGCTCGGCGAGCAGTACTTC. This sequence joins TRBV18 and TRBJ2-5; 7 positions agree with TRBD1. The J call may be in error: the DNA end matches TRBJ2-7 better. This CDR3 comprises 16 residues. Germline V gene lookup returns CDR1 KGHSH and CDR2 LQKENI.

The CDR3 coding sequence is TGTGCCAGCAGTTTCGGGCCCCCCGGGGACAGGGGGTGGGAGACCCAGTACTTC. Translating gives CASSFGPPGDRGWETQYF. This chain connects TRBV28 to TRBJ2-5; 11 nucleotides align to TRBD1. Unmatched junction bases numbered 14, after V lost 3 bases and J lost 5 bases. This CDR3 has 18 amino acids. Germline lookup yields CDR1 MDHEN and CDR2 SYDVKM.

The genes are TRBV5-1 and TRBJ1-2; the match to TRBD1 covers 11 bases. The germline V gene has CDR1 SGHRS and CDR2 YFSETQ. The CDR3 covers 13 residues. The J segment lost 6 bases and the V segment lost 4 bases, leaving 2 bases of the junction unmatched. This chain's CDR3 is CASSPDRGHGYTF. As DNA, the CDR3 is TGCGCCAGCAGCCCGGACAGGGGGCATGGCTACACCTTC.

The CDR3 nucleotides read TGTGCCAGCAAAACTAGCGGGGGGGCCTATGAGCAGTTCTTC. It translates to CASKTSGGAYEQFF. The chain combines TRBV2 with TRBJ2-1, with TRBD2 matching over 13 bases. Germline V lookup: CDR1 SNHLY, CDR2 FYNNEI. With V trimmed by 7 bases and J by 8 bases, 5 bases remained unmatched. The CDR3 spans 14 residues.

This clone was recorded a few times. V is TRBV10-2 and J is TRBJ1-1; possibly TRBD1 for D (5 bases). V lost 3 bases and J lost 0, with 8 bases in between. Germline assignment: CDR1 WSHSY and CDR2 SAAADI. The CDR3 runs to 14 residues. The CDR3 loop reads CASSEAGLNTEAFF. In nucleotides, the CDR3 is TGCGCCAGCAGTGAAGCGGGGCTGAACACTGAAGCTTTCTTT.

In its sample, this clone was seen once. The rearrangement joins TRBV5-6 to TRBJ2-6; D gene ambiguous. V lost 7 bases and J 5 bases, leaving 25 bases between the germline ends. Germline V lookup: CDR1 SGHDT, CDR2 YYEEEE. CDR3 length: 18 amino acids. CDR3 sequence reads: CASGDYNSHKSRANVLTF. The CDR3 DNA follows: TGTGCCAGCGGCGATTACAATAGTCACAAAAGTCGGGCCAACGTCCTGACTTTC.

This CDR3 reads CASSLRYGEQYF. Written as DNA, the CDR3 is TGTGCCAGCAGTTTACGATACGGGGAGCAGTACTTC. This chain uses TRBV28 with TRBJ2-7; D call uncertain. V was cut by 2 bases and J by 7 bases, with 9 bases left in between. CDR1 and CDR2 (germline): MDHEN, SYDVKM. The CDR3 is 12 residues long.

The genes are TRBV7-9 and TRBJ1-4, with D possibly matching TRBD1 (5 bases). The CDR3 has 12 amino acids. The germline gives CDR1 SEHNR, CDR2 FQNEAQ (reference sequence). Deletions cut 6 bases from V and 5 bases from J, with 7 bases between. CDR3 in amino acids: CASRRQNEKLFF. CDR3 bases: TGTGCCAGCAGGAGACAGAATGAAAAACTGTTTTTT.

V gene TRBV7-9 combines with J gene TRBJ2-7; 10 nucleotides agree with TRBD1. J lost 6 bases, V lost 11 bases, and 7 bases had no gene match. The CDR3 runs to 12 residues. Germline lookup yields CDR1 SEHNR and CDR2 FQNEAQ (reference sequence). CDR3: CAGTGATGEQYF. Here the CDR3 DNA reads TGTGCCGGGACAGGGGCAACGGGCGAGCAGTACTTC.

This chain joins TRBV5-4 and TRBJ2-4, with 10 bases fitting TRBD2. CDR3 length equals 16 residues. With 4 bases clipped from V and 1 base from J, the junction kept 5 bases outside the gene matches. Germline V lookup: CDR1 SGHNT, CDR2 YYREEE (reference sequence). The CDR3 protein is CASSLSGGAAKNIQYF. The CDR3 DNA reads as TGTGCCAGCAGCCTGAGCGGGGGGGCTGCCAAAAACATTCAGTACTTC.

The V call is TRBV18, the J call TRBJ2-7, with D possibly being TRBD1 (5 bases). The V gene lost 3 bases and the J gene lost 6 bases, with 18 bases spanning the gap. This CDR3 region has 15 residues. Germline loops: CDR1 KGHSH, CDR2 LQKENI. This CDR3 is CASSPISGAAFEQYF. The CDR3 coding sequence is TGTGCCAGCTCACCTATAAGTGGGGCGGCTTTCGAGCAGTACTTC. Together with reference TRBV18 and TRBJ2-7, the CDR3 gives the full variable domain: NAGVMQNPRHLVRRRGQEARLRCSPMKGHSHVYWYRQLPEEGLKFMVYLQKENIIDESGMPKERFSAEFPKEGPSILRIQQVVRGDSAAYFCASSPISGAAFEQYFGPGTRLTVT.

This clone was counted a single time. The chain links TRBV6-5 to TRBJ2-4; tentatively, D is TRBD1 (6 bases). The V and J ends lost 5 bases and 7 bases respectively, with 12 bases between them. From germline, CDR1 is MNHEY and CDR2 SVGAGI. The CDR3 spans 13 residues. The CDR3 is CASSLPDRNIQYF. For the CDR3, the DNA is TGTGCCAGCAGTCTACCCGACAGGAACATTCAGTACTTC.

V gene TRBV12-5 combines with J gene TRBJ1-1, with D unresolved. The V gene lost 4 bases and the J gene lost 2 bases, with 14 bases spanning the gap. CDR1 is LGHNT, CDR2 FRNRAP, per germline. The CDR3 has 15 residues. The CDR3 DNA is TGTGCTAGTGGTTATGCCCCACGGGGAAACACTGAAGCTTTCTTT. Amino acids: CASGYAPRGNTEAFF.

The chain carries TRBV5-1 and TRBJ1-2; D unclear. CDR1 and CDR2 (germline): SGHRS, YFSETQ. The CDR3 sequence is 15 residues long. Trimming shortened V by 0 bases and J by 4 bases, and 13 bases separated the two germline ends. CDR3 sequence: CASSLAPPFPYGYTF. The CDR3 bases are TGCGCCAGCAGCTTGGCGCCCCCCTTCCCCTATGGCTACACCTTC.

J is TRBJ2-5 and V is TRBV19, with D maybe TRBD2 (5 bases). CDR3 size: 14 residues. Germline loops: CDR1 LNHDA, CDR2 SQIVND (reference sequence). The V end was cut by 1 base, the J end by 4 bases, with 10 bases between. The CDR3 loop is CASSIGRGGETQYF. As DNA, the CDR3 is TGTGCCAGTAGTATAGGTCGGGGTGGAGAGACCCAGTACTTC.

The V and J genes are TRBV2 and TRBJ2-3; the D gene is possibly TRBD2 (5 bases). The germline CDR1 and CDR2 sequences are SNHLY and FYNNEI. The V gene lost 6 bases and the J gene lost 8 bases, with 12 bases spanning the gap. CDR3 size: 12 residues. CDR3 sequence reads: CASSKDFGTQYF. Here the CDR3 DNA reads TGTGCCAGCAGCAAGGACTTCGGTACGCAGTATTTT.

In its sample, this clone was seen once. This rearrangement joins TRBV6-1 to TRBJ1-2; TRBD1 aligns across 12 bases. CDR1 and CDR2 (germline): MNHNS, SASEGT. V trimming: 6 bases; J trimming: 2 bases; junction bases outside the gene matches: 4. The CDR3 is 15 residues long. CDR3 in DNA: TGTGCCAGCAGCACCGGGACAGGGGGCAACTATGGCTACACCTTC. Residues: CASSTGTGGNYGYTF.

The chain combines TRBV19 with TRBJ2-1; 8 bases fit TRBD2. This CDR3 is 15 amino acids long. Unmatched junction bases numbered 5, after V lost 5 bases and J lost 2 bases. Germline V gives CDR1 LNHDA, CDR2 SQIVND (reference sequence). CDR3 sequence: CASSATGGPYNEQFF. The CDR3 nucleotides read TGTGCCAGTAGTGCAACGGGAGGGCCCTACAATGAGCAGTTCTTC.

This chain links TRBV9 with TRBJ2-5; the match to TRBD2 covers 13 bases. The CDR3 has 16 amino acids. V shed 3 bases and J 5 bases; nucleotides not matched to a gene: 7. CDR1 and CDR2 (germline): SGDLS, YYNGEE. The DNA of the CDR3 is TGTGCCAGCAGCGCCGGACTAGCGGGAGTAGGCGAGACCCAGTACTTC. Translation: CASSAGLAGVGETQYF.

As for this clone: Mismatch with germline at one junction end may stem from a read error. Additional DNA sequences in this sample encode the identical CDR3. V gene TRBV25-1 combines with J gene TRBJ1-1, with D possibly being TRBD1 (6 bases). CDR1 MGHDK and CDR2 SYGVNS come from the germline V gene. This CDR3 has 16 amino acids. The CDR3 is CASSEYYREGDTEAFF. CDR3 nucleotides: TGTGCCAGCAGTGAATATTACAGGGAAGGGGACACTGAAGCTTTCTTC.